What follows is one T cell receptor beta chain and its context. This specimen belongs to a study of CD8 T cells in Susac syndrome. The CDR3 is made up of 13 amino acids. V lost 1 base, J lost 1 base, and 4 bases lay in between. After extraction with the RNeasy kit, about 0.5 to 1 ug of the RNA was reverse transcribed using random hexamers. TCRdb reanalysed the immunoSEQ multiplex PCR reads using MiXCR and keeps one entry per CDR3 protein. The sample lists 160,000 or so distinct CDR3 sequences, 90% to 95% occurring once. This chain connects TRBV12-3 or TRBV12-4 to TRBJ1-1; D is unclear. The sequence derives from a human donor with Susac syndrome. Material: CD4+ T cells from PBMCs. CDR3 amino acids: CASSLVENTEAFF. CDR3 DNA sequence: TGTGCCAGCAGTTTAGTGGAGAACACTGAAGCTTTCTTT.